This T cell receptor (beta chain) was documented in a study of cytomegalovirus exposure and HLA in healthy donors. There are 15 residues in the CDR3. Germline V gives CDR1 MNHNY, CDR2 SVGAGI (reference sequence). Trimming at V came to 1 base and at J to 7 bases, leaving 9 bases not matched to a gene. In regard to this clone: Its antigen is unidentified. Distinct nucleotide sequences in the sample also encode this CDR3.

Amplification used 60 Vbeta primers and 13 Jbeta primers. TCRdb keeps only in-frame clones here, not all; method: immunoSEQ multiplex PCR. Its listing shows more than 95,000 clones. General study results and limits: There were some public TCRs occurring in many donors, but most TCR sequences were rare.

The chain couples TRBV6-6 to TRBJ1-2, with 7 nucleotides matching TRBD1. The sequenced sample consisted of PBMCs. The clonotype originates from a man under 40 in good health and CMV-seronegative. CDR3 DNA: TGTGCCAGCAGTTACTATGGCCCAGCAGGGGGTGGCTACACCTTC. The encoded protein is CASSYYGPAGGGYTF.